What follows describes a single TCR beta chain. Its specificity is not known. V dropped 4 bases and J dropped 0; count of bases not matched to a gene: 8. CDR1 and CDR2 (germline): SNHLY, FYNNEI. The CDR3 covers 16 residues. Some clones are missing from TCRdb's copy, which holds only in-frame ones; the method was immunoSEQ multiplex PCR. The sample includes about 240,000 clones, around 82% of them seen just once. This entry belongs to a study of Tregs in tolerant kidney transplant recipients. Study-level points and caveats: Validation in larger populations is needed because few patients were studied.

This chain links TRBV2 with TRBJ2-5, with 7 bases identical to TRBD1. This TCR was recovered from a human donor in good health. The sample taken for sequencing was CD4+ T cells from blood. CDR3 sequence reads: CASSAYRGTYQETQYF. In DNA form, the CDR3 reads TGTGCCAGCAGTGCCTACAGGGGAACGTACCAAGAGACCCAGTACTTC.